The sequence of this T cell receptor (beta chain) was determined in a study of cytomegalovirus exposure and HLA in healthy donors. Study summary: Prior work identified about 120 million unique TCR beta sequences in some 180 million T cells. Study observations and caveats: TRBV6-2, TRBV6-3 and other indistinguishable V segments were excluded. Relative to equally common others, HLA-associated TCR beta chains showed greater clonal expansion in a later analysis.

Germline values: CDR1 KGHSH, CDR2 LQKENI. V trimming: 1 base; J trimming: 7 bases; junction bases outside the gene matches: 8. The CDR3 extends over 17 amino acids. The PCR made use of 60 Vbeta and 13 Jbeta primers. Here immunoSEQ multiplex PCR was the method, and the copy in TCRdb shows in-frame clones only, minus some. The sample records 120,000 or so clones, over 65% being singletons. As regards this clone: Its specificity is not known.

This clonotype was sampled from a man aged 30-40 years in good health and CMV-seronegative. Material: PBMCs. The V gene is TRBV18, the J gene TRBJ2-1; 12 bases agree with TRBD2. CDR3 nucleotides: TGTGCCAGCTCACCACGACTAGCGGGAGCAGGAGGGAATGAGCAGTTCTTC. Protein sequence: CASSPRLAGAGGNEQFF.